One and the same sample provided the 16 T cell receptor beta chains below, sequenced in a study of regulatory T cells in long-lasting Graves disease. Time point here: newly diagnosed GD, antithyroid drugs for less than 3 months. The TCR library was made from RNA extracted from PBMCs. Combining iRepertoire HTBI primers with Arm-PCR of CDR3 regions, the authors built TCR beta libraries. TCRdb re-called the multiplex PCR reads with MiXCR, one entry per CDR3 protein. The sample contains 550,000 or so distinct CDR3 sequences, around 12% of which appear only once. These data also formed part of another study, on T cells in Graves' hyperthyroidism and ophthalmopathy.

Sequenced material: peripheral blood mononuclear cells (PBMCs), taken at new diagnosis, from a patient treated with antithyroid drugs. The receptors were gathered from a woman aged 25 to 39 with Graves disease.

A few counts support this clonotype. The J gene is TRBJ2-7, the V gene TRBV7-2; D possibly corresponds to TRBD2 (5 bases). V was cut by 1 base and J by 7 bases, with 14 bases left in between. Germline CDR1 is SGHTA and CDR2 is FQGNSA. The CDR3 spans 14 residues. CDR3 sequence (DNA): TGTGCCAGCAGCTTAGGCCTGAAAGCGGAGGAGCAGTACTTC. This encodes CASSLGLKAEEQYF.

This chain connects TRBV29-1 to TRBJ2-7, with D tentatively TRBD1 (6 bases). Trimming pared 7 bases from V and 2 bases from J, leaving 18 bases between. The CDR3 contains 14 residues. Looked up from germline, CDR1 is SQVTM and CDR2 is ANQGSEA. The CDR3 loop reads CSAGDLGTPYEQYF. The CDR3 bases are TGCAGCGCAGGGGATTTAGGGACCCCCTACGAGCAGTACTTC.

This clonotype turned up a few times. The rearrangement uses TRBV7-9 and TRBJ2-1, with D perhaps being TRBD1 or TRBD2 (5 bases each). V dropped 2 bases and J dropped 0 bases, with 8 bases sitting between them. Germline CDR1 and CDR2: SEHNR and FQNEAQ (reference sequence). The CDR3 is 15 residues long. CDR3 nucleotides: TGTGCCAGCAGCTTATGGGGGAGCTCCTACAATGAGCAGTTCTTC. Its translation is CASSLWGSSYNEQFF. The whole variable domain, filled in from reference TRBV7-9 and TRBJ2-1, reads DTGVSQNPRHKITKRGQNVTFRCDPISEHNRLYWYRQTLGQGPEFLTYFQNEAQLEKSRLLSDRFSAERPKGSFSTLEIQRTEQGDSAMYLCASSLWGSSYNEQFFGPGTRLTVL.

This clonotype appeared many times. The chain is built from TRBV5-6 and TRBJ1-1; D perhaps matches TRBD1 (5 bases). The V end lost 5 bases, the J end lost 4 bases, and 9 bases lay between the germline ends. The CDR3 extends over 12 amino acids. Per germline, CDR1 SGHDT and CDR2 YYEEEE. The DNA of the CDR3 is TGTGCCAGCAGTTGGGGGGGCACTGAAGCTTTCTTT. Translated, it gives CASSWGGTEAFF.

This clonotype was seen more than once but under ten times. This chain connects TRBV29-1 to TRBJ1-2; 9 nucleotides agree with TRBD1. The CDR3 is made up of 15 amino acids. The germline V gene has CDR1 SQVTM and CDR2 ANQGSEA. Trimming cost V 8 bases and J 4 bases; bases outside gene matches: 14. The DNA for the CDR3 is TGCAGCCTTGGGGAGGTCTCGGGACAGGGCTATGGCTACACCTTC. Amino acid sequence: CSLGEVSGQGYGYTF.

For this clonotype: The germline gene is not matched at one end of the junction; a read error may be the cause. This chain links TRBV14 with TRBJ1-1, with a possible D match to TRBD1 (5 bases). Germline-derived CDR1 and CDR2 are SGHDN and FVKESK. CDR3 size: 16 residues. The CDR3 DNA reads as TGTGCCAGCAGTTCGGCTGGGGCCGGCATGAACACTGAAGCTCTCTTT. Protein: CASSSAGAGMNTEALF.

Of note for this clonotype: A much bigger clone sits one base away, suggesting this may be a read error. The genes are TRBV7-9 and TRBJ2-3; the D gene is possibly TRBD1 (5 bases). Looked up from germline, CDR1 is SEHNR and CDR2 is FQNEAQ (reference sequence). The CDR3 is 15 residues long. The CDR3 DNA sequence: TGTGCCCGCAGCTTAGTCTCTGGGGCGCGAGATACGCAGTATTTT. Translation: CARSLVSGARDTQYF.

In this sample, this clonotype turned up many times. V and J are TRBV19 and TRBJ2-7; 15 bases map to TRBD2. Germline CDR1 and CDR2: LNHDA and SQIVND (reference sequence). V dropped 6 bases and J dropped 3; count of bases not matched to a gene: 9. CDR3 length equals 17 residues. CDR3 residues: CASSGKAGLAGGYEQYF. CDR3 nucleotides: TGTGCCAGTAGCGGGAAGGCGGGACTAGCGGGAGGCTACGAGCAGTACTTC.

This clonotype appeared many times. The chain has TRBV29-1 and TRBJ2-7, with D possibly being TRBD2 (6 bases). V dropped 4 bases and J dropped 2 bases, with 12 bases sitting between them. The CDR3 runs to 13 residues. Germline V gives CDR1 SQVTM, CDR2 ANQGSEA. The CDR3 nucleotides read TGCAGCGTTGCGGGGGACGCTACCTACGAGCAGTACTTC. Protein sequence: CSVAGDATYEQYF.

The table lists this clonotype with a few counts. The rearrangement joins TRBV28 to TRBJ1-2; 9 positions agree with TRBD1. Germline V gene lookup returns CDR1 MDHEN and CDR2 SYDVKM. CDR3 length: 14 amino acids. V lost 2 bases to trimming and J lost 8 bases; unmatched junction nucleotides: 6. The CDR3 DNA follows: TGTGCCAGCAGTTTACGGACAGGGGACGGAGGCTACACCTTC. Its protein product is CASSLRTGDGGYTF.

This clonotype was observed at least ten times. This chain connects TRBV19 to TRBJ2-2; D possibly corresponds to TRBD2 (5 bases). Germline lookup yields CDR1 LNHDA and CDR2 SQIVND (reference sequence). The V end was cut by 8 bases, the J end by 0 bases, with 16 bases between. The CDR3 covers 16 residues. In DNA, the CDR3 is TGTGCCAGTCTCTCCGGGGAATATTCGAACACCGGGGAGCTGTTTTTT. Translation gives CASLSGEYSNTGELFF.

In this sample, this clonotype turned up many times. The chain couples TRBV11-2 to TRBJ2-1; 8 bases match TRBD2. This CDR3 spans 17 amino acids. Per germline, CDR1 SGHAT and CDR2 FQNNGV. Trimming removed 4 bases from V and 2 bases from J; junction bases left unmatched: 10. In DNA form, the CDR3 reads TGTGCCAGCAGCTCCAGTCATGGCGGGAGGCCCTACAATGAGCAGTTCTTC. It is translated as CASSSSHGGRPYNEQFF.

The sample holds many counts of this clonotype. V usage is TRBV11-2 and J usage is TRBJ2-1; the match to TRBD1 covers 8 bases. The CDR3 extends over 14 amino acids. Germline V gene lookup returns CDR1 SGHAT and CDR2 FQNNGV. The V and J ends lost 5 bases and 5 bases, in that order; junction bases with no gene match: 5. Here the CDR3 reads CASSAGGRHNEQFF. DNA for the CDR3: TGTGCCAGCAGCGCAGGGGGCAGGCACAATGAGCAGTTCTTC.

This clonotype was detected only a few times. V is TRBV12-3 or TRBV12-4 and J is TRBJ2-5, with 9 bases aligning to TRBD1. The CDR3 length is 15 residues. J was trimmed by 5 bases and V by 2 bases; bases with no gene match: 6. The CDR3 coding sequence is TGTGCCAGCAGTTTAAGGACAGGGGAGTGGGAGACCCAGTACTTC. Its protein product is CASSLRTGEWETQYF.

This clonotype appeared many times. V usage is TRBV7-8 and J usage is TRBJ2-5; D might be TRBD2 (6 bases). Looked up from germline, CDR1 is SGHVS and CDR2 is FQNEAQ. The CDR3 is 16 amino acids. V was trimmed by 2 bases and J by 0 bases, leaving 13 bases between them. Here the CDR3 reads CASSLLAGSYQETQYF. CDR3 nucleotide sequence: TGTGCCAGCAGCTTATTGGCGGGGTCGTACCAAGAGACCCAGTACTTC.

This clonotype was found many times. The CDR3 spells CSALFGGHQETQYF. DNA for the CDR3: TGCAGTGCCCTTTTCGGAGGCCACCAAGAGACCCAGTACTTC. This sequence joins TRBV20-1 and TRBJ2-5, with a tentative D call TRBD2 (5 bases). Trimming pared 6 bases from V and 0 bases from J, leaving 14 bases between. CDR1 is DFQATT and CDR2 is SNEGSKA in the germline V gene (reference sequence). This CDR3 has 14 amino acids.